This record concerns one T cell receptor (beta chain) sequence. The antigen is unknown. Here immunoSEQ multiplex PCR was the method, and the copy in TCRdb shows in-frame clones only, minus some. Here the sample spans 70,000 to 95,000 clones, 80% to 95% being singletons. This CDR3 region has 12 residues. Germline assignment: CDR1 MNHNS and CDR2 SASEGT. Trimming removed 4 bases at V and 10 bases at J, with 11 bases between. This sample stems from a study of graft-versus-host responses after intestinal transplantation. The sample in question was unstimulated CD8+ T cells sorted from spleen or lymph node cells, obtained before transplant. The TCR comes from a human donor who was the organ donor for an intestinal transplant. The V call is TRBV6-1, the J call TRBJ2-1, with a possible D match to TRBD2 (6 bases). CDR3 in amino acids: CASSGLLAEQFF. The CDR3 DNA sequence: TGTGCCAGCAGTGGACTCCTAGCGGAGCAGTTCTTC.